The 28 T cell receptor beta chains reported below all come from one sample, sequenced in a study of blood T cell repertoires in COVID-19. Assay used: immunoSEQ multiplex PCR; TCRdb lists only in-frame clones, some missing. The table has about 240,000 clones, around 84% seen once. Sequenced material: peripheral blood. The receptors were gathered from a woman under 30 with acute or convalescent COVID-19.

The chain combines TRBV28 with TRBJ2-1; D unresolved. CDR3 length: 16 amino acids. Germline CDR1 MDHEN, CDR2 SYDVKM. Trimming removed 7 bases from V and 9 bases from J, with 25 bases in between. CDR3 sequence reads: CASTLGRYTRKAEQFF. CDR3 nucleotides: TGTGCCAGCACCCTAGGTCGATACACGCGGAAGGCTGAGCAGTTCTTC.

This clone was counted a few times. The rearrangement links TRBV11-2 to TRBJ1-6; D is unresolved. The CDR3 runs to 15 residues. Germline CDR1 and CDR2: SGHAT and FQNNGV. Trimming removed 2 bases from V and 7 bases from J, with 12 bases in between. The CDR3 here is CASSLTGGSNSPLHF. The CDR3 DNA follows: TGTGCCAGCAGCTTAACTGGAGGCTCCAATTCACCCCTCCACTTT.

The chain carries TRBV4-3 and TRBJ1-2, with 7 bases lining up with TRBD1. The germline CDR1 and CDR2 sequences are LGHNA and YSLEER. This CDR3 contains 15 residues. Trimming cost V 0 bases and J 6 bases; bases outside gene matches: 7. CDR3 DNA sequence: TGCGCCAGCAGCCAAGATTTGAGGGGGCGTAATGGCTACACCTTC. It specifies CASSQDLRGRNGYTF.

This chain uses TRBV3-1 (or the pseudogene TRBV3-2) with TRBJ2-7; D unclear. The CDR3 runs to 14 residues. V was shortened by 3 bases and J by 3 bases, with 12 bases between the two germline ends. Per the germline V gene, CDR1 is LGHDT and CDR2 is YNNKEL (reference sequence). This CDR3 is CASSQAAFFYEQYF. The CDR3 DNA reads as TGTGCCAGCAGCCAGGCGGCGTTTTTCTACGAGCAGTACTTC.

The gene calls are TRBV7-3 and TRBJ2-1; 10 bases agree with TRBD2. The V gene's germline CDR1 is SGHTA and CDR2 FQGTGA. The CDR3 is 15 amino acids. The J segment lost 3 bases and the V segment lost 5 bases, leaving 4 bases of the junction unmatched. In DNA form, the CDR3 reads TGTGCCAGCAGCGTTTCTAGCGGGAGCTACAATGAGCAGTTCTTC. This codes for CASSVSSGSYNEQFF.

This chain links TRBV28 with TRBJ2-5; 9 bases agree with TRBD1. Germline V lookup: CDR1 MDHEN, CDR2 SYDVKM. The CDR3 runs 15 residues. J gave up 3 bases and V 5 bases, and 7 bases lay outside the gene matches. The CDR3 protein is CASSPERDREETQYF. The CDR3 DNA reads TGTGCCAGCAGTCCTGAAAGGGACAGGGAAGAGACCCAGTACTTC.

Written as DNA, the CDR3 is TGTGCCAGCAGCTTGAGAGGGTTTGAGAATTCACCCCTCCACTTT. Encoded protein: CASSLRGFENSPLHF. The rearrangement links TRBV5-5 to TRBJ1-6; D gene ambiguous. V was shortened by 1 base and J by 7 bases, with 12 bases between the two germline ends. CDR3 length equals 15 residues. CDR1 is SGHKS, CDR2 YYEKEE, per germline (reference sequence).

The genes are TRBV27 and TRBJ2-3; D not certain. V was clipped by 6 bases and J by 3 bases, with 7 bases between them. CDR3 size: 12 residues. Germline V lookup: CDR1 MNHEY, CDR2 SMNVEV (reference sequence). CDR3 sequence (DNA): TGTGCCAGCAGAACAGTGACAGATACGCAGTATTTT. The encoded protein is CASRTVTDTQYF.

This clone is a singleton in its sample. V is TRBV6-2 or TRBV6-3 and J is TRBJ2-7; the D gene is possibly TRBD1 (5 bases). Germline CDR1 reads MNHEY; CDR2 reads SVGEGT. The CDR3 loop spans 13 amino acids. Trimming left V 0 bases short and J 3 bases short, with 6 bases between. This CDR3 reads CASSYSDSYEQYF. CDR3 bases: TGTGCCAGCAGTTACTCCGACAGCTACGAGCAGTACTTC.

In its sample, this clone was seen once. The gene calls are TRBV6-5 and TRBJ2-7, with D perhaps TRBD2 (5 bases). Trimming removed 5 bases at V and 4 bases at J, with 12 bases between. Germline loops: CDR1 MNHEY, CDR2 SVGAGI. The CDR3 consists of 13 residues. CDR3 coding DNA: TGTGCCAGCAGTCCCCTCGGGGTTTACGAGCAGTACTTC. The encoded protein is CASSPLGVYEQYF.

This clone was seen just once. V gene TRBV2 combines with J gene TRBJ1-4, with a weak D call TRBD1 (5 bases). The CDR3 has 15 residues. Looked up from germline, CDR1 is SNHLY and CDR2 is FYNNEI. Trimming removed 7 bases at V and 5 bases at J, with 17 bases between. The CDR3 here is CASNGFGGLNEKLFF. The CDR3 nucleotides read TGTGCCAGCAATGGCTTCGGGGGGTTGAATGAAAAACTGTTTTTT. Full variable domain (missing parts from reference TRBV2 and TRBJ1-4): EPEVTQTPSHQVTQMGQEVILRCVPISNHLYFYWYRQILGQKVEFLVSFYNNEISEKSEIFDDQFSVERPDGSNFTLKIRSTKLEDSAMYFCASNGFGGLNEKLFFGSGTQLSVL.

J is TRBJ1-2 and V is TRBV5-1, with a possible D match to TRBD1 (6 bases). CDR3 length equals 16 residues. V gave up 2 bases and J gave up 2 bases, with 16 bases separating them. Germline CDR1 reads SGHRS; CDR2 reads YFSETQ. The DNA for the CDR3 is TGCGCCAGCAGCTTTAGTCCAGGGGCTTTCAACTATGGCTACACCTTC. Translation gives CASSFSPGAFNYGYTF.

The sample holds a few counts of this clone. This chain uses TRBV14 with TRBJ1-5, with TRBD1 identical over 7 bases. Germline CDR1 reads SGHDN; CDR2 reads FVKESK. Trimming removed 0 bases from V and 4 bases from J; junction bases left unmatched: 9. This CDR3 comprises 17 residues. In DNA, the CDR3 is TGTGCCAGCAGCCAAGAGATGAGGGGGCGGTGGAATCAGCCCCAGCATTTT. It is translated as CASSQEMRGRWNQPQHF.

This sequence joins TRBV5-5 and TRBJ2-1, with TRBD2 matching 9 bases. The CDR3 is 12 residues long. From germline, CDR1 is SGHKS and CDR2 YYEKEE (reference sequence). The V segment lost 4 bases and the J segment 7 bases; nucleotides outside the gene matches: 0. CDR3 DNA sequence: TGTGCCAGCAGCCTAGCGGGAAATGAGCAGTTCTTC. Translated: CASSLAGNEQFF.

This chain links TRBV25-1 with TRBJ1-2; no clear D gene. CDR1 MGHDK and CDR2 SYGVNS come from the germline V gene. The CDR3 is 16 residues long. Trimming pared 0 bases from V and 8 bases from J, leaving 19 bases between. The CDR3 region has the DNA TGTGCCAGCAGTGAATATTCGGCTTTCGGAGGGAGCGGCTACACCTTC. Translation: CASSEYSAFGGSGYTF.

This rearrangement joins TRBV5-5 to TRBJ2-5; the match to TRBD1 covers 11 bases. This CDR3 is built from 17 residues. J lost 7 bases, V lost 4 bases, and 15 bases had no gene match. Germline values: CDR1 SGHKS, CDR2 YYEKEE (reference sequence). As DNA, the CDR3 is TGTGCCAGCAGCCTGCTGGGACAGGGGGGTGGTTTGGCGACCCAGTACTTC. Encoded protein: CASSLLGQGGGLATQYF.

In this sample, this clone turned up once. J is TRBJ2-1 and V is TRBV6-5, with 13 bases that match TRBD2. V dropped 4 bases and J dropped 5; count of bases not matched to a gene: 2. Germline assignment: CDR1 MNHEY and CDR2 SVGAGI. The CDR3 runs to 15 residues. The CDR3 DNA reads as TGTGCCAGCAGTTGGGGACTAGCGGGAAACAATGAGCAGTTCTTC. Amino acid sequence: CASSWGLAGNNEQFF.

CDR3 in amino acids: CASSQDSGLAGGISYNEQFF. CDR3 nucleotide sequence: TGCGCCAGCAGCCAAGATAGCGGACTAGCGGGAGGAATCTCCTACAATGAGCAGTTCTTC. The J gene is TRBJ2-1, the V gene TRBV4-3; 14 bases line up with TRBD2. Germline assignment: CDR1 LGHNA and CDR2 YSLEER. After removal of 0 bases from V and 0 bases from J, the junction contained 7 bases not matched to a gene. The CDR3 is made up of 20 amino acids.

The V gene is TRBV7-8, the J gene TRBJ2-5; 14 bases are a match to TRBD2. The junction had 7 bases not matched to a gene; V was cut back by 5 bases and J by 5 bases. The V gene's germline CDR1 is SGHVS and CDR2 FQNEAQ. The CDR3 is 16 amino acids. CDR3 region: CASSLRLAGGPETQYF. In DNA, the CDR3 is TGTGCCAGCAGCCTACGACTAGCGGGAGGGCCGGAGACCCAGTACTTC.

The J gene is TRBJ1-3, the V gene TRBV9; no clear D gene. The CDR3 length is 15 residues. The germline V gene encodes CDR1 SGDLS and CDR2 YYNGEE. The V end lost 0 bases, the J end lost 0 bases, and 7 bases lay between the germline ends. CDR3 in amino acids: CASSVAGYSGNTIYF. The DNA for the CDR3 is TGTGCCAGCAGCGTAGCCGGTTACTCTGGAAACACCATATATTTT.

The rearrangement uses TRBV5-6 and TRBJ2-7; 8 bases align to TRBD1. Losses at the gene ends were 2 bases for V and 1 base for J; bases not matched to a gene: 5. The CDR3 is made up of 15 amino acids. The V gene's germline CDR1 is SGHDT and CDR2 YYEEEE. The CDR3 sequence is CASSFYGQGSYEQYF. The CDR3 DNA reads as TGTGCCAGCAGCTTTTACGGACAGGGATCCTACGAGCAGTACTTC.

The CDR3 loop reads CATRGGSYNEQFF. The CDR3, as DNA: TGTGCCACCCGTGGGGGGAGCTACAATGAGCAGTTCTTC. The chain uses TRBV12-3 or TRBV12-4 and TRBJ2-1; a weak D match, TRBD2 (6 bases). Trimming stripped 10 bases from V and 3 bases from J, with 13 bases between. CDR3 length: 13 amino acids.

The CDR3 region is CASSSQTGGGYTF. The DNA of the CDR3 is TGCGCCAGCAGCTCCCAGACAGGGGGAGGCTACACCTTC. The chain combines TRBV5-1 with TRBJ1-2, with 9 bases identical to TRBD1. This CDR3 spans 13 amino acids. The germline CDR1 and CDR2 sequences are SGHRS and YFSETQ. V lost 3 bases and J lost 8; bases outside the gene matches: 5.

In this sample, this clone turned up once. The chain is built from TRBV27 and TRBJ1-1, with 8 bases identical to TRBD1. There are 15 residues in the CDR3. Germline lookup yields CDR1 MNHEY and CDR2 SMNVEV (reference sequence). V shed 5 bases, J shed 5 bases, and the junction held 10 bases outside the gene matches. CDR3 residues: CASSRDRPLGTEAFF. As DNA, the CDR3 is TGTGCCAGCAGTAGGGACAGGCCCCTGGGTACTGAAGCTTTCTTT.

A few counts support this clone. J is TRBJ2-7 and V is TRBV5-1, with D unclear. This CDR3 has 18 amino acids. V was cut by 2 bases and J by 0 bases, with 21 bases left in between. Per the germline V gene, CDR1 is SGHRS and CDR2 is YFSETQ. The CDR3 DNA reads as TGCGCCAGCAGCTTCGAAAGGATCTCTAAACACAGCTCCTACGAGCAGTACTTC. It translates to CASSFERISKHSSYEQYF.

The chain carries TRBV27 and TRBJ2-3, with 12 bases aligning to TRBD2. The CDR3 contains 19 residues. V dropped 0 bases and J dropped 4; count of bases not matched to a gene: 11. Germline CDR1 is MNHEY and CDR2 is SMNVEV (reference sequence). CDR3 sequence (DNA): TGTGCCAGCAGTTTATCTCTGCTAGCGGGAGGGCCAAGGGCAGATACGCAGTATTTT. This sequence encodes CASSLSLLAGGPRADTQYF.

Of note for this clone: Mismatch with germline at one junction end may stem from a read error. The rearrangement uses TRBV13 and TRBJ1-6; no firm D call. In germline, CDR1 is PRHDT, CDR2 FYEKMQ (reference sequence). The CDR3 consists of 16 residues. The DNA of the CDR3 is TGTGCCAGCAGCTCCTTTTCCCTCTCCGATAATTCACCCCTCCACTTT. Protein: CASSSFSLSDNSPLHF.

This clone was counted once. The rearrangement joins TRBV5-4 to TRBJ1-2; 8 bases line up with TRBD1. Germline trimming cut 4 bases from V and 0 bases from J; bases unmatched to any gene: 8. The CDR3 is made up of 16 amino acids. CDR1 is SGHNT and CDR2 is YYREEE in the germline V gene (reference sequence). The CDR3 nucleotides read TGTGCCAGCAGCCGGGACAGGATTTTTACTAACTATGGCTACACCTTC. It translates to CASSRDRIFTNYGYTF. The full variable domain, rest sourced from reference TRBV5-4 and TRBJ1-2, is ETGVTQSPTHLIKTRGQQVTLRCSSQSGHNTVSWYQQALGQGPQFIFQYYREEENGRGNFPPRFSGLQFPNYSSELNVNALELDDSALYLCASSRDRIFTNYGYTFGSGTRLTVV.